This T cell receptor beta chain stems from a study of T-cell memory formation after mild COVID-19. Turning to the study itself: Largely donor-specific TCR clusters were found.

Constant-segment primers and 5'RACE yielded cDNA libraries for TCR alpha and TCR beta, each carrying sample barcodes and UMIs. MiXCR, run by TCRdb on the 5' RACE reads, gives a single entry per CDR3 protein. The data contain about 200,000 distinct CDR3 sequences, roughly 10% of them singletons. J was trimmed by 1 base and V by 6 bases; bases with no gene match: 5. Germline CDR1 reads DFQATT; CDR2 reads SNEGSKA (reference sequence). The CDR3 spans 13 residues. Broader study findings: Later expanders leaned CD4+, whereas clones that contracted between day 15 and 85 were balanced CD4/CD8. Among contracting clones, CD4+ were mainly CM/EM and CD8+ enriched in EMRA.

This clonotype turned up a few times. Its antigen is not known. The chain is built from TRBV20-1 and TRBJ2-5, with 7 bases that match TRBD1. The sample was PBMCs or a T cell subset sorted from them (not recorded which). The origin of this receptor is a man in his late teens or twenties who had mild COVID-19 (a few samples of this study predate the infection). Cell type and time point are not known. The CDR3 DNA is TGCAGTGCCTACCGGGACAGCCAAGAGACCCAGTACTTC. This gives the protein CSAYRDSQETQYF.